Listed below are T cell receptor beta chains from one sample, sequenced in a study of blood T cell repertoires in COVID-19. Method: immunoSEQ multiplex PCR; TCRdb's copy keeps in-frame clones and lacks some. The sample lists 150,000 to 200,000 clones; 89% were seen once. Sequenced: peripheral blood. Receptors originate from a man between 18 and 29 years old who had recovered from COVID-19. Both conserved end residues are part of each CDR3. The D gene is left open where the match is weak. The size of a clone is reported for some rows only, either as once, few or many, or as a class for expanded clones.

D gene: .
V gene: TRBV6-4
clone size: few
J gene: TRBJ2-1
CDR3 DNA: TGTGCCAGCAGTGATGACGGGAAAGACCACAATGAGCAGTTCTTC
CDR3 protein: CASSDDGKDHNEQFF

D gene: .
V gene: TRBV15
clone size: .
J gene: TRBJ1-1
CDR3 DNA: TGTGCCACCAGCAGAGCTCAGAGGGCTGAAGCTTTCTTT
CDR3 protein: CATSRAQRAEAFF

D gene: TRBD2
V gene: TRBV24-1
clone size: .
J gene: TRBJ2-7
CDR3 DNA: TGTGCCACCAGTGCGGGACTAGCTAGCTCCTACGAGCAGTACTTC
CDR3 protein: CATSAGLASSYEQYF

D gene: TRBD2
V gene: TRBV27
clone size: .
J gene: TRBJ2-1
CDR3 DNA: TGTGCCAGCATATCGGGGACTAGCGGTCCTGATGAGCAGTTCTTC
CDR3 protein: CASISGTSGPDEQFF

D gene: TRBD2
V gene: TRBV15
clone size: .
J gene: TRBJ2-1
CDR3 DNA: TGTGCCACCAGCAGAAGGCTAGCGGGTTACAATGAGCAGTTCTTC
CDR3 protein: CATSRRLAGYNEQFF

D gene: TRBD1
V gene: TRBV5-1
clone size: .
J gene: TRBJ2-3
CDR3 DNA: TGCGCCAGCAGCCCGGGACAGGGGGCGGCTATGGATACGCAGTATTTT
CDR3 protein: CASSPGQGAAMDTQYF

D gene: .
V gene: TRBV30
clone size: .
J gene: TRBJ1-5
CDR3 DNA: TGTGCCTGGAGTGTACCAGGTCAGCCCCAGCATTTT
CDR3 protein: CAWSVPGQPQHF

D gene: .
V gene: TRBV19
clone size: .
J gene: TRBJ2-3
CDR3 DNA: TGTGCCAGTAGTATTAGGCGACAGGCCCGCACAGATACGCAGTATTTT
CDR3 protein: CASSIRRQARTDTQYF

D gene: TRBD1
V gene: TRBV4-2
clone size: once
J gene: TRBJ1-2
CDR3 DNA: TGTGCCAGCAGCCCCAGGGAAAGGGGGCAGGATGGCTACACCTTC
CDR3 protein: CASSPRERGQDGYTF

D gene: TRBD1
V gene: TRBV29-1
clone size: .
J gene: TRBJ2-4
CDR3 DNA: TGCAGCGTACAATCCGGGACAGATGGAAACATTCAGTACTTC
CDR3 protein: CSVQSGTDGNIQYF

D gene: .
V gene: TRBV7-9
clone size: once
J gene: TRBJ1-5
CDR3 DNA: TGTGCCAGCAGCTCTCAGGGGCAGGTCGGACAGCCCCAGCATTTT
CDR3 protein: CASSSQGQVGQPQHF

D gene: TRBD1
V gene: TRBV7-2
clone size: .
J gene: TRBJ1-3
CDR3 DNA: TGTGCCAGCAGCCGTTGGGGACAGTTCTCTGGAAACACCATATATTTT
CDR3 protein: CASSRWGQFSGNTIYF

D gene: TRBD1
V gene: TRBV7-2
clone size: .
J gene: TRBJ1-5
CDR3 DNA: TGTGCCAGCAGCCCGGACAGGATGACGTATAGCAATCAGCCCCAGCATTTT
CDR3 protein: CASSPDRMTYSNQPQHF

D gene: TRBD1
V gene: TRBV19
clone size: .
J gene: TRBJ2-7
CDR3 DNA: TGTGCCAGTAGTTCTCAGGGGGCGGAAGAGCAGTACTTC
CDR3 protein: CASSSQGAEEQYF

D gene: TRBD2
V gene: TRBV9
clone size: .
J gene: TRBJ2-2
CDR3 DNA: TGTGCCAGCAGCCCAGTAGCGGGACGAAACACCGGGGAGCTGTTTTTT
CDR3 protein: CASSPVAGRNTGELFF

D gene: .
V gene: TRBV2
clone size: .
J gene: TRBJ2-2
CDR3 DNA: TGTGCCAGCAGGCCGGGTACGGCGAACACCGGGGAGCTGTTTTTT
CDR3 protein: CASRPGTANTGELFF

D gene: .
V gene: TRBV6-4
clone size: .
J gene: TRBJ2-7
CDR3 DNA: TGTGCCAGCAGTGAGCGCTGGGACAAGGAACTGGACGAGCAGTACTTC
CDR3 protein: CASSERWDKELDEQYF

D gene: .
V gene: TRBV10-3
clone size: .
J gene: TRBJ1-4
CDR3 DNA: TGTGCCATCAGCGGTGGGGGGTCAAGTAATGAAAAACTGTTTTTT
CDR3 protein: CAISGGGSSNEKLFF

D gene: TRBD1
V gene: TRBV3-1/TRBV3-2
clone size: .
J gene: TRBJ1-2
CDR3 DNA: TGTGCCAGCCGATCTACAGGGGGCGCTGATGGCTACACCTTC
CDR3 protein: CASRSTGGADGYTF

D gene: .
V gene: TRBV11-2
clone size: .
J gene: TRBJ2-2
CDR3 DNA: TGTGCCAGCAGCTCAATCGTCTTCGGGTCCGGGGAGCTGTTTTTT
CDR3 protein: CASSSIVFGSGELFF

D gene: TRBD1
V gene: TRBV5-6
clone size: .
J gene: TRBJ1-5
CDR3 DNA: TGTGCCAGCAGCTCGGGACAGGTGCCAAATCAGCCCCAGCATTTT
CDR3 protein: CASSSGQVPNQPQHF

D gene: .
V gene: TRBV4-3
clone size: .
J gene: TRBJ1-2
CDR3 DNA: TGCGCCAGCAGCCAAACCCTTCAGTACCGGGGTACCTTC
CDR3 protein: CASSQTLQYRGTF

D gene: .
V gene: TRBV2
clone size: .
J gene: TRBJ2-7
CDR3 DNA: TGTGCCAGCAGTCAAGTAGGTTTGGCAGGGGACGAGCAGTACTTC
CDR3 protein: CASSQVGLAGDEQYF

D gene: .
V gene: TRBV9
clone size: .
J gene: TRBJ2-1
CDR3 DNA: TGTGCCAGCAGCGTAGCTTCTGAGCGCTTCACTCTTTACAATGAGCAGTTCTTC
CDR3 protein: CASSVASERFTLYNEQFF

D gene: .
V gene: TRBV27
clone size: .
J gene: TRBJ1-4
CDR3 DNA: TGTGCCAGCAGTGTCGCAGGGTCTTTAGTCCGAAAAGAAAAACTGTTTTTT
CDR3 protein: CASSVAGSLVRKEKLFF

D gene: .
V gene: TRBV18
clone size: once
J gene: TRBJ1-4
CDR3 DNA: TGTGCCAGCTCACCAGACAGGCTATGGGAAAAACTGTTTTTT
CDR3 protein: CASSPDRLWEKLFF

D gene: TRBD2
V gene: TRBV7-2
clone size: .
J gene: TRBJ2-5
CDR3 DNA: TGTGCCAGCAGCACTAGCGTATTCCAAGAGACCCAGTACTTC
CDR3 protein: CASSTSVFQETQYF

D gene: .
V gene: TRBV19
clone size: .
J gene: TRBJ1-1
CDR3 DNA: TGTGCCAGTAGAAACGCGGGGGGGGTGAGAGGTGAAGCTTTCTTT
CDR3 protein: CASRNAGGVRGEAFF

D gene: TRBD1
V gene: TRBV7-8
clone size: .
J gene: TRBJ2-7
CDR3 DNA: TGTGCCAGCAGCCCTACCGGGACAGGGGGCGCCGAGCAGTACTTC
CDR3 protein: CASSPTGTGGAEQYF

D gene: .
V gene: TRBV28
clone size: .
J gene: TRBJ1-2
CDR3 DNA: TGTGCCAGCAGTTCTTTCTTGACAGGACGGAACTATGGCTACACCTTC
CDR3 protein: CASSSFLTGRNYGYTF

D gene: TRBD2
V gene: TRBV7-2
clone size: .
J gene: TRBJ2-7
CDR3 DNA: TGTGCCAGCAGCTCCGACGGGACTAGGTACGAGCAGTACTTC
CDR3 protein: CASSSDGTRYEQYF

D gene: .
V gene: TRBV24-1
clone size: .
J gene: TRBJ2-7
CDR3 DNA: TGTGCCACCAGTGACTCTCTAGACTACGAGCAGTACTTC
CDR3 protein: CATSDSLDYEQYF

D gene: .
V gene: TRBV5-1
clone size: .
J gene: TRBJ2-5
CDR3 DNA: TGCGCCAGCAGCTTGGGTACGGGAGTAGGAGAGACCCAGTACTTC
CDR3 protein: CASSLGTGVGETQYF

D gene: TRBD2
V gene: TRBV5-6
clone size: .
J gene: TRBJ2-7
CDR3 DNA: TGTGCCAGCAGCTTGAGTTCCGGGAGGAGGTACGAGCAGTACTTC
CDR3 protein: CASSLSSGRRYEQYF

D gene: TRBD2
V gene: TRBV18
clone size: .
J gene: TRBJ2-7
CDR3 DNA: TGTGCCAGCTCACCACCGGGACTAGCGGGAGGGGAGCAGTACTTC
CDR3 protein: CASSPPGLAGGEQYF

D gene: .
V gene: TRBV12-3/TRBV12-4
clone size: .
J gene: TRBJ1-2
CDR3 DNA: TGTGCCAGCAGATACCGGGACTTGTGGGGCTACACCTTC
CDR3 protein: CASRYRDLWGYTF

D gene: TRBD1
V gene: TRBV6-5
clone size: .
J gene: TRBJ2-7
CDR3 DNA: TGTGCCAGCAGTTACTCCGGGACAGGGGGAACCTACGAGCAGTACTTC
CDR3 protein: CASSYSGTGGTYEQYF

D gene: .
V gene: TRBV9
clone size: .
J gene: TRBJ2-3
CDR3 DNA: TGTGCCAGCAGCGTAGGGGGGACAATAGATACGCAGTATTTT
CDR3 protein: CASSVGGTIDTQYF

D gene: TRBD1
V gene: TRBV19
clone size: .
J gene: TRBJ2-1
CDR3 DNA: TGTGCCAGTACCACGACCGGGACAGGTTACAATGAGCAGTTCTTC
CDR3 protein: CASTTTGTGYNEQFF

D gene: TRBD1
V gene: TRBV27
clone size: .
J gene: TRBJ1-4
CDR3 DNA: TGTGCCAGCAGTTTATATGGGACAGGTAGTGAAAAACTGTTTTTT
CDR3 protein: CASSLYGTGSEKLFF

D gene: .
V gene: TRBV7-9
clone size: .
J gene: TRBJ2-7
CDR3 DNA: TGTGCCAGCAGCTTAACAGGGCAAATCTACGAGCAGTACTTC
CDR3 protein: CASSLTGQIYEQYF

D gene: TRBD2
V gene: TRBV12-3/TRBV12-4
clone size: .
J gene: TRBJ2-7
CDR3 DNA: TGTGCCAGCAGGTCTAGCGGCGACGAGCAGTACTTC
CDR3 protein: CASRSSGDEQYF

D gene: TRBD1
V gene: TRBV29-1
clone size: .
J gene: TRBJ1-2
CDR3 DNA: TGCAGCGCCCCTGGACAGGGCACTGGATATGGCTACACCTTC
CDR3 protein: CSAPGQGTGYGYTF